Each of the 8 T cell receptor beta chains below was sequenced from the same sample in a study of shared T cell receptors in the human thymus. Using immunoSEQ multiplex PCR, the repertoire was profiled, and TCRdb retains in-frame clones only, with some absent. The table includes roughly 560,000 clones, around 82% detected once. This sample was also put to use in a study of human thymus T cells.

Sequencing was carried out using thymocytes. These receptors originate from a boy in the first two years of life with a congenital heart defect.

The CDR3 loop reads CASSLGGAGLGNTIYF. CDR3 sequence (DNA): TGTGCCAGCAGCTTAGGGGGCGCAGGGCTGGGAAACACCATATATTTT. The genes are TRBV7-2 and TRBJ1-3; a weak D match, TRBD1 (5 bases). This CDR3 is built from 16 residues. V lost 1 base and J 4 bases, leaving 14 bases between the germline ends. CDR1 and CDR2 (germline): SGHTA, FQGNSA.

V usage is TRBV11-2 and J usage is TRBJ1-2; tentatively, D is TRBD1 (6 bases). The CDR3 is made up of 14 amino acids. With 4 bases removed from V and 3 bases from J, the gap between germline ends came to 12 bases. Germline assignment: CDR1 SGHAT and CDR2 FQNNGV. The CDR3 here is CASSSTGTHYGYTF. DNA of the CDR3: TGTGCCAGCAGCTCCACAGGGACCCACTATGGCTACACCTTC.

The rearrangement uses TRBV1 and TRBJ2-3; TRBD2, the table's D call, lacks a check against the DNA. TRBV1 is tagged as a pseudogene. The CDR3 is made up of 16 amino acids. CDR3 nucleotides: TGCACCAGCAGCCAAGATTCAGCGGGCCAGGGAGATACGCAGTATTTT. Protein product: CTSSQDSAGQGDTQYF.

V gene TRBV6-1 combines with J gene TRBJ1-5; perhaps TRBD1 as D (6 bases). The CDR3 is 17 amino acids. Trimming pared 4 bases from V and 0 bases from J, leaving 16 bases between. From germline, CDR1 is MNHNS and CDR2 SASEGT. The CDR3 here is CASSGTGGANSNQPQHF. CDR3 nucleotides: TGTGCCAGCAGTGGCACGGGGGGGGCGAATAGCAATCAGCCCCAGCATTTT.

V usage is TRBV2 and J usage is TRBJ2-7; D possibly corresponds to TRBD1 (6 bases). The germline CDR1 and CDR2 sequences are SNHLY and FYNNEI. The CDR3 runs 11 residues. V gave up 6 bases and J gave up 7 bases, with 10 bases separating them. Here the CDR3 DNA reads TGTGCCAGCAGCGCCGGGACAGAGCAGTACTTC. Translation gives CASSAGTEQYF.

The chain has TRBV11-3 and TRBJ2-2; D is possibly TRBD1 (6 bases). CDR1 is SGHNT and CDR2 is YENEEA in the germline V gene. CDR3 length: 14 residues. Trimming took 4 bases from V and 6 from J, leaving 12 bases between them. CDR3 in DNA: TGTGCCAGCAGCTCAGGACAGAGGGCCGGGGAGCTGTTTTTT. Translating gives CASSSGQRAGELFF.

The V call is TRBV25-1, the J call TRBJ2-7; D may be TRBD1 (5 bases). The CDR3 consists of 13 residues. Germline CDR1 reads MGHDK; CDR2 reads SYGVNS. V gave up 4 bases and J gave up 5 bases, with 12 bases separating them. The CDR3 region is CASSGQGPNEQYF. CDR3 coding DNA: TGTGCCAGCAGTGGCCAGGGTCCAAACGAGCAGTACTTC.

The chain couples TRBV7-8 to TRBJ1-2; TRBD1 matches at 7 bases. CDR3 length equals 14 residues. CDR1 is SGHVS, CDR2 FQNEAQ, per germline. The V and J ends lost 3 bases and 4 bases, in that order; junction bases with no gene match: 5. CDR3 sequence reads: CASSLGQNFYGYTF. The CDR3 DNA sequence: TGTGCCAGCAGCTTGGGACAGAATTTCTATGGCTACACCTTC. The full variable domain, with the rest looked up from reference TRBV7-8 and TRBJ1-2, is GAGVSQSPRYKVAKRGQDVALRCDPISGHVSLFWYQQALGQGPEFLTYFQNEAQLDKSGLPSDRFFAERPEGSVSTLKIQRTQQEDSAVYLCASSLGQNFYGYTFGSGTRLTVV.